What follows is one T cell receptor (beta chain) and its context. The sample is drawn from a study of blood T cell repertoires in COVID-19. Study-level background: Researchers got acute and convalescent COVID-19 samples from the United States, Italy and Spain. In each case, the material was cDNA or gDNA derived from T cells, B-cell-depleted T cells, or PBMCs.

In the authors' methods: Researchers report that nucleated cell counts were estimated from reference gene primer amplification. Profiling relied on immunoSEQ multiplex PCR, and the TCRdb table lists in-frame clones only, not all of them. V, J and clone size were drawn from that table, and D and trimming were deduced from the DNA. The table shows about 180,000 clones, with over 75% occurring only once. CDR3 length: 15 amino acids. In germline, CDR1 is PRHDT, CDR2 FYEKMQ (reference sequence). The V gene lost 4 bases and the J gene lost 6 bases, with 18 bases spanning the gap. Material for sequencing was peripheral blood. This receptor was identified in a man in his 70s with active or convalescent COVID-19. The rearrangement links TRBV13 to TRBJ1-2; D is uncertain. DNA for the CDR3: TGTGCCAGCAGCTCACTATCGGGAAGTAGTAATGGCTACACCTTC. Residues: CASSSLSGSSNGYTF. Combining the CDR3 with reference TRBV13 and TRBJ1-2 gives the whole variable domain AAGVIQSPRHLIKEKRETATLKCYPIPRHDTVYWYQQGPGQDPQFLISFYEKMQSDKGSIPDRFSAQQFSDYHSELNMSSLELGDSALYFCASSSLSGSSNGYTFGSGTRLTVV.